Listed below are T cell receptor beta chains from one sample, sequenced in a study of patients and donors after allogeneic stem cell transplantation. TCRdb itself ran the RT-PCR reads through MiXCR, one entry per CDR3 protein. In the table there are some 880,000 distinct CDR3 sequences, 18% of which are singletons. Sequences were obtained from blood, either unsorted or a sorted T cell fraction (not recorded which). The receptor set was obtained from a human donor who was either an allogeneic HSCT recipient or a stem cell or donor lymphocyte infusion donor (not recorded which). It is not recorded whose cells these are; they may come from a transplant donor. Both conserved end residues are part of each CDR3. A D gene is named only where the DNA matches it firmly. Only part of the rows carry a size: once, few, many, or a class if the clone is expanded.

TRBJ2-5 TRBV10-3 NA TRBD1 CAISRQGKETQYF TGTGCCATCAGTCGACAGGGGAAAGAGACCCAGTACTTC
TRBJ2-1 TRBV4-3 NA TRBD2 CASSQEGLAGGHIEQFF TGCGCCAGCAGCCAAGAGGGACTAGCGGGGGGCCATATTGAGCAGTTCTTC
TRBJ2-7 TRBV27 NA NA CASSLSLGVSYEQYF TGTGCCAGCAGTTTATCGTTAGGAGTCTCCTACGAGCAGTACTTC
TRBJ1-5 TRBV3-1 NA TRBD1 CASSQDTGGNQPQHF TGTGCCAGCAGCCAAGACACAGGGGGGAATCAGCCCCAGCATTTT
TRBJ1-6 TRBV28 few TRBD1 CASSLDRVDSPLHF TGTGCCAGCAGTTTGGACAGGGTGGATTCACCCCTCCACTTT
TRBJ2-3 TRBV5-1 few NA CASSLETPSSTDTQYF TGCGCCAGCAGCTTGGAGACACCCAGTTCCACAGATACGCAGTATTTT
TRBJ2-5 TRBV27 NA TRBD1 CASSLYAGTDQETQYF TGTGCCAGCAGTTTATATGCCGGGACAGATCAAGAGACCCAGTACTTC
TRBJ2-1 TRBV27 NA NA CASNGQSKGAYNEQFF TGTGCCAGCAATGGACAGTCTAAGGGGGCCTACAATGAGCAGTTCTTC
TRBJ1-2 TRBV3-1 NA NA CASSQVQSNYGYTF TGTGCCAGCAGCCAAGTCCAGAGCAACTATGGCTACACCTTC
TRBJ2-3 TRBV6-1 few TRBD2 CASRALAGGPRDTQYF TGTGCCAGCAGGGCACTAGCGGGGGGGCCTAGAGATACGCAGTATTTT
TRBJ2-1 TRBV12-3/TRBV12-4 many NA CASSLGPKRFF TGTGCCAGCAGCCTGGGACCAAAGCGGTTCTTC
TRBJ1-1 TRBV9 NA NA CASGRDGKRGTEAFF TGTGCCAGCGGCCGGGACGGAAAAAGAGGGACTGAAGCTTTCTTT
TRBJ1-3 TRBV12-3/TRBV12-4 few NA CASNPWGEDTIYF TGTGCCAGCAATCCTTGGGGGGAAGACACCATATATTTT
TRBJ2-7 TRBV5-1 many NA CASSLASGAYEQYF TGCGCCAGCAGCTTGGCTTCAGGGGCCTACGAGCAGTACTTC
TRBJ2-7 TRBV9 many NA CASSGGDEQYF TGTGCCAGCAGCGGGGGAGACGAGCAGTACTTC